The TCR beta chain under discussion was sequenced for a study of response to subunit inactivated influenza vaccine. This clonotype was recorded at least ten times. TCRdb passed the RT-PCR reads through MiXCR, listing each CDR3 protein once. Among 600,000 to 850,000 distinct CDR3 sequences listed, 14% were seen once. The clonotype comes from a man aged 50 or older who received an inactivated influenza vaccine. Sequenced here: PBMCs from blood, sampled roughly 15 days before vaccination.

CDR3 DNA sequence: TGTGCCAGCACCCTCGCTGGGCAGAACACTGAAGCTTTCTTT. It specifies CASTLAGQNTEAFF. The rearrangement links TRBV6-2 or TRBV6-3 to TRBJ1-1; unclear D gene. Trimming cost V 7 bases and J 1 base, with 13 bases left between them. Germline V CDR1 and CDR2: MNHEY, SVGEGT. The CDR3 spans 14 residues.